This TCR beta chain was sequenced for a study of blood T cell repertoires in COVID-19. Study information: The United States, Italy and Spain supplied acute and convalescent COVID-19 samples. In each case, the material was cDNA or gDNA derived from T cells, B-cell-depleted T cells, or PBMCs.

The CDR3 length is 12 residues. Germline CDR1 and CDR2: MDHEN and SYDVKM. V lost 4 bases and J 13 bases, leaving 16 bases between the germline ends. Methods used by the authors: Reference gene primers were amplified, and this amplification served to estimate nucleated cell counts. Sequencing used immunoSEQ multiplex PCR; TCRdb keeps in-frame clones, though not all of them. The DNA was the basis for D and trimming; V, J and clone size are from that table. This table holds 150,000 or so clones, 76% found once. This clone appeared a few times. The chain employs TRBV28 and TRBJ1-2, with TRBD1 as a possible D gene (5 bases). The TCR sequence derives from a woman over 75 with active or convalescent COVID-19. Sequences were obtained from peripheral blood. The CDR3: CASSSGLIHRTF. CDR3 nucleotides: TGTGCCAGCAGTTCGGGACTAATACACCGCACCTTC.